The next 25 T cell receptor beta chains were all read from a single sample in a study of T cells in Graves' hyperthyroidism and ophthalmopathy. The investigators amplified TCR beta CDR3 regions from RNA transcripts. Carried out on the TCR CDR3, a first-round RT-PCR used the HTBI primer set. One entry per CDR3 protein, called by TCRdb with MiXCR from the multiplex PCR reads. In the table there are roughly 500,000 distinct CDR3 sequences, about 16% of which are singletons. Specimen: blood. The receptor set was obtained from a woman aged 30 to 39 with Graves' ophthalmopathy.

At least ten counts were recorded for this clonotype. The chain carries TRBV29-1 and TRBJ2-7; D remains ambiguous. Between the trimmed V and J ends, which lost 4 bases and 0 bases, there was a span of 7 bases. Germline V lookup: CDR1 SQVTM, CDR2 ANQGSEA. The CDR3 runs 12 residues. The chain's CDR3 is CSVGISSYEQYF. CDR3 in DNA: TGCAGCGTTGGAATAAGCTCCTACGAGCAGTACTTC.

The rearrangement joins TRBV4-1 to TRBJ1-4; D perhaps matches TRBD1 (5 bases). V lost 7 bases and J 8 bases, leaving 23 bases between the germline ends. The germline V gene has CDR1 MGHRA and CDR2 YSYEKL. The CDR3 is made up of 16 amino acids. This CDR3 is CASTQGAGIRGEKLFF. In DNA, the CDR3 is TGCGCCAGCACTCAAGGCGCGGGGATCCGGGGCGAAAAACTGTTTTTT.

The chain has TRBV27 and TRBJ2-1; 7 bases map to TRBD2. From germline, CDR1 is MNHEY and CDR2 SMNVEV (reference sequence). The CDR3 spans 14 residues. Trimming at V came to 5 bases and at J to 7 bases, leaving 8 bases not matched to a gene. The CDR3 DNA reads as TGTGCCAGCAGTCCATACAGCGGGAATAATGAGCAGTTCTTC. This gives the protein CASSPYSGNNEQFF.

Many counts were recorded for this clonotype. V and J are TRBV28 and TRBJ2-7, with D maybe TRBD1 (6 bases). V was cut by 5 bases and J by 2 bases, with 13 bases left in between. This CDR3 contains 14 residues. The germline V gene has CDR1 MDHEN and CDR2 SYDVKM. The CDR3, as DNA: TGTGCCAGCAGTGTCGACAGGTATGCCTACGAGCAGTACTTC. Amino acids: CASSVDRYAYEQYF.

In its sample, this clonotype was seen a few times. The chain carries TRBV7-3 and TRBJ2-7; D is unclear. Germline V gene data show CDR1 as SGHTA and CDR2 as FQGTGA. The V gene lost 0 bases and the J gene lost 4 bases, with 7 bases spanning the gap. There are 13 residues in the CDR3. The CDR3 loop reads CASSLTTEYEQYF. The CDR3 DNA reads TGTGCCAGCAGCTTAACGACTGAATACGAGCAGTACTTC.

This clonotype was seen many times. The chain combines TRBV18 with TRBJ2-1; D unclear. The CDR3 runs 16 residues. CDR1 and CDR2 from the germline V gene are KGHSH and LQKENI. With 0 bases removed from V and 0 bases from J, the gap between germline ends came to 9 bases. The CDR3 sequence: CASSPPARSSYNEQFF. CDR3 bases: TGTGCCAGCTCACCACCGGCCAGGAGCTCCTACAATGAGCAGTTCTTC.

This clonotype has a handful of counts. The chain carries TRBV25-1 and TRBJ2-1, with TRBD2 matching 8 bases. There are 14 residues in the CDR3. V was clipped by 4 bases and J by 5 bases; unmatched bases: 4. Germline V gives CDR1 MGHDK, CDR2 SYGVNS. CDR3 nucleotide sequence: TGTGCCAGCAGTGTAGCGGGAATCAACAATGAGCAGTTCTTC. It is translated as CASSVAGINNEQFF.

This clonotype was counted only a few times. The chain carries TRBV10-3 and TRBJ2-7, with unresolved D. The CDR3 loop spans 14 amino acids. V lost 3 bases and J lost 1, with 10 bases in between. From germline, CDR1 is ENHRY and CDR2 SYGVKD. Here the CDR3 DNA reads TGTGCCATCAGTGATCAGGTGGAGTCCTACGAGCAGTACTTC. It is translated as CAISDQVESYEQYF.

This clonotype occurred a few times. The chain employs TRBV28 and TRBJ2-2, with D perhaps matching TRBD1 or TRBD2 (5 bases each). Trimming removed 3 bases from V and 0 bases from J, with 11 bases in between. CDR3 size: 16 residues. Germline V lookup: CDR1 MDHEN, CDR2 SYDVKM. The CDR3 spells CASSLWDRANTGELFF. CDR3 in DNA: TGTGCCAGCAGTTTGTGGGACCGCGCGAACACCGGGGAGCTGTTTTTT. The full variable domain, rest sourced from reference TRBV28 and TRBJ2-2, is DVKVTQSSRYLVKRTGEKVFLECVQDMDHENMFWYRQDPGLGLRLIYFSYDVKMKEKGDIPEGYSVSREKKERFSLILESASTNQTSMYLCASSLWDRANTGELFFGEGSRLTVL.

The V gene is TRBV25-1, the J gene TRBJ2-5; D is undetermined. The CDR3 spans 19 residues. The germline gives CDR1 MGHDK, CDR2 SYGVNS. The V end was cut by 3 bases, the J end by 0 bases, with 23 bases between. Here the CDR3 reads CASSDRPRQGASDQETQYF. The CDR3 DNA is TGTGCCAGCAGTGACCGGCCCCGTCAAGGTGCCAGCGACCAAGAGACCCAGTACTTC.

This clonotype has at least ten counts. This chain joins TRBV6-1 and TRBJ1-2; 11 bases are a match to TRBD1. CDR3 length: 15 amino acids. Germline V gene data show CDR1 as MNHNS and CDR2 as SASEGT. Losses at the gene ends were 6 bases for V and 4 bases for J; bases not matched to a gene: 7. The CDR3 region is CASSKGQGVSYGYTF. The CDR3 DNA sequence: TGTGCCAGCAGCAAGGGACAGGGGGTTTCCTATGGCTACACCTTC.

This clonotype was observed a few times. Being one base from a much bigger clone, this may be a read error. CDR3 protein: CASKVTGTGELFF. CDR3 coding DNA: TGTGCCAGCAAAGTAACAGGGACCGGGGAGCTGTTTTTT. The chain combines TRBV27 with TRBJ2-2, with D possibly TRBD1 on 6 matching bases. The CDR3 totals 13 residues. In germline, CDR1 is MNHEY, CDR2 SMNVEV (reference sequence). V was shortened by 7 bases and J by 5 bases, with 11 bases between the two germline ends.

This clonotype has more than one count but fewer than ten. The rearrangement uses TRBV27 and TRBJ2-7; TRBD2 might be the D (5 bases). Germline V gene sequence: CDR1 MNHEY, CDR2 SMNVEV (reference sequence). The V end was cut by 5 bases, the J end by 3 bases, with 11 bases between. The CDR3 extends over 13 amino acids. The CDR3 loop reads CASSPHRDYEQYF. DNA for the CDR3: TGTGCCAGCAGTCCACACCGGGACTACGAGCAGTACTTC.

This clonotype was seen many times. V usage is TRBV7-8 and J usage is TRBJ1-5; the match to TRBD1 covers 8 bases. J gave up 7 bases and V 5 bases, and 13 bases lay outside the gene matches. The CDR3 length is 16 residues. Germline CDR1 is SGHVS and CDR2 is FQNEAQ. The CDR3 DNA sequence: TGTGCCAGCAGCCCAGACCGGGCAGGGGGCAGCCAGCCCCAGCATTTT. Translation: CASSPDRAGGSQPQHF.

This clonotype has a handful of counts. The chain combines TRBV4-3 with TRBJ1-6; 7 nucleotides match TRBD1. The CDR3 covers 19 residues. CDR1 and CDR2 (germline): LGHNA, YSLEER. Trimming removed 0 bases from V and 0 bases from J; junction bases left unmatched: 8. The CDR3: CASSQDNSGQSSYNSPLHF. For the CDR3, the DNA is TGCGCCAGCAGCCAAGATAATTCGGGACAGAGCTCCTATAATTCACCCCTCCACTTT.

This clonotype came up a few times. The J gene is TRBJ1-2, the V gene TRBV10-1, with D hard to call. Trimming took off 4 bases at V and 4 bases at J, with 13 bases between the two ends. CDR3 length equals 14 residues. The germline CDR1 and CDR2 sequences are WNHNN and SYGVQD (reference sequence). CDR3: CASSGGSTSYGYTF. CDR3 coding DNA: TGCGCCAGCAGTGGTGGGTCGACGAGCTATGGCTACACCTTC.

This clonotype was seen at least ten times. This rearrangement joins TRBV7-2 to TRBJ1-1; D possibly corresponds to TRBD1 (6 bases). The CDR3 runs to 15 residues. Trimming stripped 2 bases from V and 5 bases from J, with 15 bases between. Germline CDR1 SGHTA, CDR2 FQGNSA. CDR3 coding DNA: TGTGCCAGCAGCTTAACTCAGGGGAGGGGAACTGAAGCTTTCTTT. This codes for CASSLTQGRGTEAFF.

Regarding this clonotype: Germline and junction disagree at one end, which may indicate a read error. The chain links TRBV12-3 or TRBV12-4 to TRBJ2-5; D not resolved. This CDR3 has 11 amino acids. CDR3 sequence: CASSFGGLEDF. In DNA form, the CDR3 reads TGTGCCAGCAGCTTCGGTGGGCTCGAGGACTTC.

This clonotype was counted at least ten times. The chain is built from TRBV7-9 and TRBJ2-1; D unclear. Trimming took 4 bases from V and 10 from J, leaving 11 bases between them. The CDR3 contains 12 residues. Germline lookup yields CDR1 SEHNR and CDR2 FQNEAQ (reference sequence). CDR3 nucleotide sequence: TGTGCCAGCAGCTCCTCTAGAGGCGAGCAGTTCTTC. As protein: CASSSSRGEQFF.

This clonotype was picked up many times. This chain uses TRBV4-3 with TRBJ2-5; D gene ambiguous. Germline V CDR1 and CDR2: LGHNA, YSLEER. CDR3 length equals 15 residues. The V end was cut by 0 bases, the J end by 3 bases, with 11 bases between. CDR3 in amino acids: CASSQDGLAEETQYF. CDR3 bases: TGCGCCAGCAGCCAAGACGGGTTGGCAGAAGAGACCCAGTACTTC.

The chain couples TRBV5-1 to TRBJ2-2, with 7 bases aligning to TRBD2. After removal of 2 bases from V and 2 bases from J, the junction contained 3 bases not matched to a gene. CDR3 length: 15 residues. The germline V gene has CDR1 SGHRS and CDR2 YFSETQ. CDR3 coding DNA: TGCGCCAGCAGCTTCGGGGGGACCAACACCGGGGAGCTGTTTTTT. Translation: CASSFGGTNTGELFF.

This clonotype was detected many times. This chain connects TRBV15 to TRBJ1-1, with D possibly matching TRBD1 (5 bases). The germline gives CDR1 LNHNV, CDR2 YYDKDF (reference sequence). This CDR3 has 17 residues. V was trimmed by 5 bases and J by 4 bases, leaving 23 bases between them. CDR3 in amino acids: CATSRTRDLYLGTEAFF. CDR3 sequence (DNA): TGTGCCACCAGCCGAACCCGGGACCTATATCTCGGCACTGAAGCTTTCTTT.

The chain has TRBV4-2 and TRBJ2-5, with TRBD2 identical over 10 bases. The CDR3 is 15 amino acids. With V trimmed by 8 bases and J by 4 bases, 10 bases remained unmatched. Looked up from germline, CDR1 is LGHNA and CDR2 is YNFKEQ. Here the CDR3 reads CASQALAGRGETQYF. The CDR3, as DNA: TGTGCCAGCCAAGCACTAGCGGGAAGGGGAGAGACCCAGTACTTC.

A word on this clonotype: This sequence may be a read error, since a much larger clone differs from it by one base. The CDR3 carries no conserved terminal phenylalanine or tryptophan, so it likely arises from a read error. The chain is built from TRBV3-1 and TRBJ2-3; D is unclear. CDR1 and CDR2 (germline): LGHDT, YNNKEL (reference sequence). Trimming removed 0 bases from V and 0 bases from J, with 19 bases in between. This CDR3 has 19 amino acids. CDR3 sequence reads: CASSQDSRNLDSSTDTQYL. The CDR3 nucleotides are TGTGCCAGCAGCCAAGATAGCCGAAACCTAGACTCTAGCACAGATACGCAGTATCTT.

With respect to this clonotype: At one boundary the junction diverges from the germline segment, which might be a read error. The chain uses TRBV19 and TRBJ2-1; 9 bases match TRBD2. This CDR3 is 17 amino acids long. Germline V gives CDR1 LNHDA, CDR2 SQIVND (reference sequence). The CDR3 region is CASSPMLSSGAYNGQFF. The CDR3, as DNA: TGTGCCAGTAGTCCTATGCTTTCTAGCGGGGCCTACAATGGGCAGTTCTTC.